This passage covers 14 T cell receptor beta chains from one sample sequenced in a study of T cells in Graves' hyperthyroidism and ophthalmopathy. What was amplified from RNA transcripts were TCR beta CDR3 regions. HTBI primers drove first-round RT-PCR of the TCR CDR3. Each CDR3 protein gets one entry after TCRdb re-called the multiplex PCR reads with MiXCR. The profile shows under 400,000 distinct CDR3 sequences, roughly 20% of them singletons. Sequencing was performed on blood. The receptors stem from a woman aged 50 to 60 with Graves' hyperthyroidism.

This chain connects TRBV5-1 to TRBJ1-2; the match to TRBD1 covers 9 bases. Losses at the gene ends were 8 bases for V and 1 base for J; bases not matched to a gene: 6. CDR3 length equals 14 residues. The V gene's germline CDR1 is SGHRS and CDR2 YFSETQ. The DNA for the CDR3 is TGCGCCAGTCGCACAGGGGGCTTTAACTATGGCTACACCTTC. Translating it yields CASRTGGFNYGYTF.

This rearrangement joins TRBV5-1 to TRBJ1-2; D is possibly TRBD1 (5 bases). CDR1 is SGHRS and CDR2 is YFSETQ in the germline V gene. The V end was cut by 3 bases, the J end by 4 bases, with 10 bases between. The CDR3 runs 13 residues. Written as DNA, the CDR3 is TGCGCCAGCAGCTCAACAGGATCCTATGGCTACACCTTC. Residues: CASSSTGSYGYTF. The entire variable domain, with the rest obtained from reference TRBV5-1 and TRBJ1-2, is as follows: KAGVTQTPRYLIKTRGQQVTLSCSPISGHRSVSWYQQTPGQGLQFLFEYFSETQRNKGNFPGRFSGRQFSNSRSEMNVSTLELGDSALYLCASSSTGSYGYTFGSGTRLTVV.

This clonotype was seen only a few times. The chain links TRBV28 to TRBJ2-2; 7 bases map to TRBD2. V dropped 6 bases and J dropped 4; count of bases not matched to a gene: 5. Germline V gene sequence: CDR1 MDHEN, CDR2 SYDVKM. The CDR3 runs to 14 residues. CDR3 sequence: CASREGGRTGELFF. CDR3 coding DNA: TGTGCCAGCAGGGAGGGAGGGCGCACCGGGGAGCTGTTTTTT.

The V and J genes are TRBV7-9 and TRBJ2-3; D gene ambiguous. This CDR3 spans 12 amino acids. Between the trimmed V and J ends, which lost 5 bases and 4 bases, there was a span of 7 bases. Germline V lookup: CDR1 SEHNR, CDR2 FQNEAQ (reference sequence). The CDR3 sequence: CASSPTPDTQYF. As DNA, the CDR3 is TGTGCCAGCAGCCCAACACCAGATACGCAGTATTTT.

This clonotype was seen ten or more times. This chain connects TRBV5-6 to TRBJ2-3; no firm D call. The CDR3 loop spans 13 amino acids. The germline V gene encodes CDR1 SGHDT and CDR2 YYEEEE. V was pared by 3 bases and J by 1 base, with 6 bases between. CDR3 DNA: TGTGCCAGCAGCTGGGCAGGCACAGATACGCAGTATTTT. This translates into CASSWAGTDTQYF.

This clonotype was counted between two and nine times. V usage is TRBV15 and J usage is TRBJ1-3; D might be TRBD1 (6 bases). From germline, CDR1 is LNHNV and CDR2 YYDKDF (reference sequence). Trimming pared 3 bases from V and 8 bases from J, leaving 14 bases between. This CDR3 is 14 amino acids long. The CDR3 DNA is TGTGCCACCAGCAGGAAAGGGGGGGGACACACCATATATTTT. Translating it yields CATSRKGGGHTIYF.

In this sample, this clonotype turned up many times. The chain couples TRBV6-6 to TRBJ1-1; D remains ambiguous. The CDR3 has 14 residues. V gave up 0 bases and J gave up 4 bases, with 9 bases separating them. The germline V gene encodes CDR1 MNHNY and CDR2 SVGAGI (reference sequence). DNA for the CDR3: TGTGCCAGCAGTTACTCAATGCTGGGCACTGAAGCTTTCTTT. It specifies CASSYSMLGTEAFF.

This clonotype was seen at least ten times. The rearrangement links TRBV5-4 to TRBJ2-1, with TRBD2 identical over 9 bases. After removal of 4 bases from V and 0 bases from J, the junction contained 8 bases not matched to a gene. The CDR3 runs 17 residues. CDR1 SGHNT and CDR2 YYREEE come from the germline V gene (reference sequence). As DNA, the CDR3 is TGTGCCAGCAGCAACGGCGGGCGGGGGGGCTCCTACAATGAGCAGTTCTTC. The encoded protein is CASSNGGRGGSYNEQFF.

This clonotype was seen repeatedly, ten times or more. This chain uses TRBV12-3 or TRBV12-4 with TRBJ2-3, with D perhaps matching TRBD2 (6 bases). Trimming removed 3 bases from V and 3 bases from J, with 13 bases in between. The CDR3 loop spans 15 amino acids. CDR3 nucleotides: TGTGCCAGCAGTTTGAGTGCGGGGTGGACAGATACGCAGTATTTT. Encoded protein: CASSLSAGWTDTQYF.

This chain uses TRBV5-6 with TRBJ1-4; TRBD1 aligns across 9 bases. V trimming: 4 bases; J trimming: 7 bases; junction bases outside the gene matches: 14. The CDR3 consists of 17 residues. CDR1 is SGHDT and CDR2 is YYEEEE in the germline V gene. CDR3 coding DNA: TGTGCCAGCAGCCTGTGGGGGACAGGGACGGCGGGTGAAAAACTGTTTTTT. Protein product: CASSLWGTGTAGEKLFF.

In this sample, this clonotype turned up many times. V gene TRBV7-8 combines with J gene TRBJ1-1; tentative D call: TRBD1 (5 bases). V was trimmed by 5 bases and J by 3 bases, leaving 19 bases between them. In germline, CDR1 is SGHVS, CDR2 FQNEAQ. CDR3 size: 16 residues. The CDR3 nucleotides read TGTGCCAGCAGCCCCTCAGGGACCCCAAGGGACACTGAAGCTTTCTTT. This sequence encodes CASSPSGTPRDTEAFF.

In this sample, this clonotype turned up a few times. The chain recombines TRBV5-5 with TRBJ2-1; TRBD1 matches at 7 bases. The ends lost 8 bases at V and 4 bases at J; junction bases unmatched: 9. Germline-derived CDR1 and CDR2 are SGHKS and YYEKEE (reference sequence). The CDR3 runs to 14 residues. The CDR3 nucleotides read TGTGCCAGTTTTTCCGGGACAGCTTACAATGAGCAGTTCTTC. Translation: CASFSGTAYNEQFF.

This clonotype showed up many times. The gene calls are TRBV30 and TRBJ1-1; a weak D match, TRBD1 (6 bases). V lost 4 bases and J lost 6, with 9 bases in between. This CDR3 has 11 amino acids. CDR1 GTSNPN and CDR2 SVGIG come from the germline V gene (reference sequence). The CDR3 sequence is CAWNQGPEAFF. Written as DNA, the CDR3 is TGTGCCTGGAATCAGGGGCCTGAAGCTTTCTTT.

The chain links TRBV14 to TRBJ2-1; TRBD2 aligns across 8 bases. The CDR3 extends over 15 amino acids. The V and J ends lost 1 base and 9 bases, in that order; junction bases with no gene match: 8. Germline assignment: CDR1 SGHDN and CDR2 FVKESK. The CDR3 loop is CASSQAHGRGFEQFF. Written as DNA, the CDR3 is TGTGCCAGCAGCCAAGCGCACGGGAGGGGTTTTGAGCAGTTCTTC.